This TCR beta chain was sequenced during a study of CD8 T cells in ankylosing spondylitis. As for this clonotype: Its antigen is undetermined.

MiXCR, applied by TCRdb to the 5' RACE reads, yields one record per CDR3 protein. The sample records roughly 190,000 distinct CDR3 sequences, roughly 13% being singletons. Overall study findings and caveats: Reportedly, disease-linked clones are significantly enriched in ankylosing spondylitis patients' matched synovial fluid.

The V end lost 0 bases, the J end lost 2 bases, and 14 bases lay between the germline ends. Germline V lookup: CDR1 DFQATT, CDR2 SNEGSKA (reference sequence). The CDR3 totals 15 residues. The sequence came from a male donor with ankylosing spondylitis or in good health (not recorded which). The sequenced material came from blood, either unsorted or a sorted T cell fraction (not recorded which). The chain carries TRBV20-1 and TRBJ2-7; the D is unclear. CDR3 in amino acids: CSARDVRRLTYEQYF. As DNA, the CDR3 is TGCAGTGCTAGAGATGTCAGACGGCTAACCTACGAGCAGTACTTC.